The TCR beta chain described here comes from a study of response to subunit inactivated influenza vaccine. CDR3 length equals 13 residues. V lost 0 bases and J 2 bases, leaving 8 bases between the germline ends. CDR1 and CDR2 from the germline V gene are DFQATT and SNEGSKA (reference sequence). TCRdb processed the RT-PCR reads anew with MiXCR; each CDR3 protein has one entry. The sample yields about 520,000 distinct CDR3 sequences, around 7.7% seen once. This sequence was found in a man aged 45 to 70 who received an inactivated influenza vaccine. The source material was PBMCs from blood, sampled approximately 25 months after vaccination. V is TRBV20-1 and J is TRBJ2-7; D unclear. The CDR3, as DNA: TGCAGTGCTAGAGACGAGAACACCTACGAGCAGTACTTC. It specifies CSARDENTYEQYF.